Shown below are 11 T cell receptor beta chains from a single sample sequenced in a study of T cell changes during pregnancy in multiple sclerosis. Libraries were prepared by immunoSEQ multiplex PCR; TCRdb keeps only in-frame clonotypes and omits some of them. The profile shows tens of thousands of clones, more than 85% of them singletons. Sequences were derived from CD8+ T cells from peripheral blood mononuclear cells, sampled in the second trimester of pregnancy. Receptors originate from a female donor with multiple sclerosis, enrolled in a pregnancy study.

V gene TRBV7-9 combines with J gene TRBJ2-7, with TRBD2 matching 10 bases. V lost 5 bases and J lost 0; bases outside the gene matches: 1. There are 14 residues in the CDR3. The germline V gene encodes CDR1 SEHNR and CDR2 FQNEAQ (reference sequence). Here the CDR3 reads CASSRTSGSYEQYF. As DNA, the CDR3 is TGTGCCAGCAGCCGGACTAGCGGCTCCTACGAGCAGTACTTC.

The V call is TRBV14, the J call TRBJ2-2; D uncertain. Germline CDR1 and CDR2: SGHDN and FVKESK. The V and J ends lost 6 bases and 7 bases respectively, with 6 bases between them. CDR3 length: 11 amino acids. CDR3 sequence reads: CASSYGGELFF. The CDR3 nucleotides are TGTGCCAGCAGTTACGGCGGGGAGCTGTTTTTT.

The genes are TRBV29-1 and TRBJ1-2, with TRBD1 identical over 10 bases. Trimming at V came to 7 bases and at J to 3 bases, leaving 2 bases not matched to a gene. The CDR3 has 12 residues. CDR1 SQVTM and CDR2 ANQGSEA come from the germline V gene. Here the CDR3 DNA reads TGCAGCGCCGGGACAGGGGACTATGGCTACACCTTC. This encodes CSAGTGDYGYTF.

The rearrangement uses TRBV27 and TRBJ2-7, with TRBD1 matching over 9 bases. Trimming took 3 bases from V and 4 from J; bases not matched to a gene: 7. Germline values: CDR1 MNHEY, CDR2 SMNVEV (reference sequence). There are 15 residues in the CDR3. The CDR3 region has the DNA TGTGCCAGCAGTTTCGCCGGGACAGGGACTTACGAGCAGTACTTC. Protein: CASSFAGTGTYEQYF.

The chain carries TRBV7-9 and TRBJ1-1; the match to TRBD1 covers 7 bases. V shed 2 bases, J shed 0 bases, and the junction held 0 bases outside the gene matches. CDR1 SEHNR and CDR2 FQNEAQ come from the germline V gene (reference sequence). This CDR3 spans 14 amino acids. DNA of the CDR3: TGTGCCAGCAGCTTACAGGGGGTGAACACTGAAGCTTTCTTT. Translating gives CASSLQGVNTEAFF.

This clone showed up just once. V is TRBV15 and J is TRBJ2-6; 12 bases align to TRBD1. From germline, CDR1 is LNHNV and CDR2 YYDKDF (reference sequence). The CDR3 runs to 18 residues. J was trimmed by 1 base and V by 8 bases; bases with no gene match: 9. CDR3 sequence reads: CATYGDRGRQSGANVLTF. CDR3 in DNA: TGTGCCACCTACGGGGACAGGGGGCGGCAGTCTGGGGCCAACGTCCTGACTTTC.

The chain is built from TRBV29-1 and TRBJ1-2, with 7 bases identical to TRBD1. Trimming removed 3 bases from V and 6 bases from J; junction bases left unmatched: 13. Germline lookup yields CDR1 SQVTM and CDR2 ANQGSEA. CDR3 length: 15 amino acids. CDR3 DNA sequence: TGCAGCGTTGACAGCCCTCATGACAGGGTGGATGGCTACACCTTC. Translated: CSVDSPHDRVDGYTF. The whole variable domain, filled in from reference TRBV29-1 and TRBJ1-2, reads SAVISQKPSRDICQRGTSLTIQCQVDSQVTMMFWYRQQPGQSLTLIATANQGSEATYESGFVIDKFPISRPNLTFSTLTVSNMSPEDSSIYLCSVDSPHDRVDGYTFGSGTRLTVV.

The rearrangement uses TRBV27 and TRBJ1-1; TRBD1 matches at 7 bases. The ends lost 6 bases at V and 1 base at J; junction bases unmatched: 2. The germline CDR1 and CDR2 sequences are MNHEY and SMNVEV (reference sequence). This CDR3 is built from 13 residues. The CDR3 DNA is TGTGCCAGCAGCAGGACAGGGAACACTGAAGCTTTCTTT. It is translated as CASSRTGNTEAFF.

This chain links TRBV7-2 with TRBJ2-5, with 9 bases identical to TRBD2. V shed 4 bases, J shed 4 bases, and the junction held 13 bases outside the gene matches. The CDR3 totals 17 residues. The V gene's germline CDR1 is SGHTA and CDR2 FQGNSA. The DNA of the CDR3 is TGTGCCAGCAGCTCCCTGCCAGGGGCTAGCGGGGTAGAGACCCAGTACTTC. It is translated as CASSSLPGASGVETQYF. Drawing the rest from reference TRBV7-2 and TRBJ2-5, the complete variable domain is GAGVSQSPSNKVTEKGKDVELRCDPISGHTALYWYRQSLGQGLEFLIYFQGNSAPDKSGLPSDRFSAERTGGSVSTLTIQRTQQEDSAVYLCASSSLPGASGVETQYFGPGTRLLVL.

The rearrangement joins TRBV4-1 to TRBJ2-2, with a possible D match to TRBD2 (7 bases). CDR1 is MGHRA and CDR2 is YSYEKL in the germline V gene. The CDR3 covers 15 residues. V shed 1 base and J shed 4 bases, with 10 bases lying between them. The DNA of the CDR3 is TGCGCCAGCAGCCAAGTCGCGGGGGCCACCGGGGAGCTGTTTTTT. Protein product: CASSQVAGATGELFF.

Here the CDR3 DNA reads TGCGCCAGCAGTGACACAGGGTTAAACACCATATATTTT. Encoded protein: CASSDTGLNTIYF. This rearrangement joins TRBV10-2 to TRBJ1-3; D may be TRBD1 (6 bases). The germline V gene has CDR1 WSHSY and CDR2 SAAADI. V was trimmed by 3 bases and J by 6 bases, leaving 9 bases between them. The CDR3 consists of 13 residues.